This entry concerns a single T cell receptor (beta chain). Its specificity is not known. The junction differs from germline at one of its ends, possibly a read error. The sample belongs to a study of T cell responses to AZD1222 COVID-19 vaccine. Study-wide results and caveats: Donors were chiefly white British, with a greater number of females, and clonal diversity was perhaps underestimated. There were vaccine-associated CD4 TCRs across spike, dominant at 160-218 and 743-854.

The data were produced by immunoSEQ multiplex PCR, yet TCRdb's version contains in-frame clones alone and is incomplete. The sample has tens of thousands of clones; less than 85% are singletons. The source material was peripheral blood, sampled on day 0 of AZD1222 vaccination. This receptor was obtained from an adult in good health.

The CDR3 DNA follows: TGTGCCAGTAGCTTACTAGCAGCCTCCTACAATGAGCAGTTCTTC. It codes for CASSLLAASYNEQFF. This rearrangement joins TRBV5-8 to TRBJ2-1, with a possible D match to TRBD2 (6 bases). Germline values: CDR1 SGHTS, CDR2 YDEGEE. This CDR3 comprises 15 residues.